The rows below give T cell receptor beta chains drawn from one sample of a study of cytomegalovirus exposure and HLA in healthy donors. The data were produced by immunoSEQ multiplex PCR, yet TCRdb's version contains in-frame clones alone and is incomplete. Of about 150,000 clones in the sample, around 10% were seen once. Sequencing was carried out using PBMCs. The receptors stem from a man between 45 and 60 years old in good health and CMV-seronegative. CDR3s include the opening cysteine and the closing phenylalanine or tryptophan. Fields, in order: D gene, V gene, J gene, clone size, CDR3 DNA, CDR3 protein. A D gene is named only where the DNA matches it firmly. A row's size may be missing; if present it is once, few, many or a size class.

D: TRBD1; V: TRBV7-8; J: TRBJ1-1; size: -; DNA: TGTGCCAGCAGCAACCGGGACAGGGGGAACACTGAAGCTTTCTTT; CDR3: CASSNRDRGNTEAFF
D: TRBD1; V: TRBV28; J: TRBJ1-2; size: -; DNA: TGTGCCAGCAGGCCCGGGACAGCCAGCTATGGCTACACCTTC; CDR3: CASRPGTASYGYTF
D: -; V: TRBV18; J: TRBJ1-5; size: few; DNA: TGTGCCAGCTCACCACCCGGAGGGCTGGATCAGCCCCAGCATTTT; CDR3: CASSPPGGLDQPQHF
D: -; V: TRBV6-5; J: TRBJ2-3; size: few; DNA: TGTGCCAGCAGTCAACGGAGGACCGAAGATACGCAGTATTTT; CDR3: CASSQRRTEDTQYF
D: -; V: TRBV6-1; J: TRBJ1-2; size: few; DNA: TGTGCCAGCAGTCCACAGTTCTATGGCTACACCTTC; CDR3: CASSPQFYGYTF
D: -; V: TRBV21-1; J: TRBJ1-2; size: -; DNA: TGTGCCAGCAGCAAAGAGGTAACAGCTTTCTATGGCTACACCTTC; CDR3: CASSKEVTAFYGYTF
D: TRBD2; V: TRBV19; J: TRBJ2-2; size: few; DNA: TGTGCCAGTAGTAGCGGGGGGAATACCGGGGAGCTGTTTTTT; CDR3: CASSSGGNTGELFF
D: TRBD2; V: TRBV28; J: TRBJ2-7; size: -; DNA: TGTGCCAGCAGTTTACCGGCTAGCGGGAGAGGCTACGAGCAGTACTTC; CDR3: CASSLPASGRGYEQYF
D: -; V: TRBV7-9; J: TRBJ2-7; size: few; DNA: TGTGCCAGCAGCTCCCGGGACAAGAACTACGAGCAGTACTTC; CDR3: CASSSRDKNYEQYF
D: -; V: TRBV4-2; J: TRBJ1-2; size: few; DNA: TGTGCCAGCAGCCCGGCGGCAGCGGAATATGGCTACACCTTC; CDR3: CASSPAAAEYGYTF
D: -; V: TRBV9; J: TRBJ2-1; size: -; DNA: TGTGCCAGCAGCGTAGGGGCTAGCGAGTCAAATGAGCAGTTCTTC; CDR3: CASSVGASESNEQFF
D: -; V: TRBV19; J: TRBJ2-3; size: few; DNA: TGTGCCAGTAACCAAAAAGGTGCGAGGTCCGATACGCAGTATTTT; CDR3: CASNQKGARSDTQYF
D: -; V: TRBV12-2; J: TRBJ1-2; size: few; DNA: TGTGCAAGTCGCTCCTACAGCGGCTTGACTAACTATGGCTACACCTTC; CDR3: CASRSYSGLTNYGYTF
D: -; V: TRBV5-1; J: TRBJ1-3; size: -; DNA: TGCGCCAGCAGCTTAGGGGCCGCGAGCTCTGGAAACACCATATATTTT; CDR3: CASSLGAASSGNTIYF
D: TRBD2; V: TRBV6-6; J: TRBJ2-1; size: few; DNA: TGTGCCAGCAGTTGGAAACTAGCGGGAAACAATGAGCAGTTCTTC; CDR3: CASSWKLAGNNEQFF
D: -; V: TRBV6-5; J: TRBJ2-4; size: -; DNA: TGTGCCAGCAGTGGACGGGGGAGGAACATTCAGTACTTC; CDR3: CASSGRGRNIQYF
D: -; V: TRBV11-2; J: TRBJ1-1; size: -; DNA: TGTGCCAGCAGCTTCGGGGGTCACACTGAAGCTTTCTTT; CDR3: CASSFGGHTEAFF
D: TRBD1; V: TRBV7-9; J: TRBJ2-7; size: few; DNA: TGTGCCAGCAGCTTGGAAGACAGGGGGCTGTACGAGCAGTACTTC; CDR3: CASSLEDRGLYEQYF
D: TRBD1; V: TRBV19; J: TRBJ2-7; size: -; DNA: TGTGCCAGTAGTATAGAAGACAGGGGCCTTCCCTACGAGCAGTACTTC; CDR3: CASSIEDRGLPYEQYF
D: -; V: TRBV5-1; J: TRBJ2-3; size: few; DNA: TGCGCCAGCAGCTTGGGGCCCGGCGTGGAGGGCGTGCAGTATTTT; CDR3: CASSLGPGVEGVQYF